A single T cell receptor beta chain is shown here with its context. Per the original data handling: Amplification of reference gene primers provided the estimated nucleated cell counts. The method was immunoSEQ multiplex PCR; TCRdb's version includes in-frame clones alone and lacks a portion of them. For V, J and clone size, that table is used; D and trimming come from the DNA. Of tens of thousands of clones listed, 75% to 90% were seen once; the top ten hold 20% to 25%. These data come from a study of blood T cell repertoires in COVID-19. Study context: Donors in the United States, Italy and Spain gave samples during acute or convalescent COVID-19. In each case, the material was cDNA or gDNA derived from T cells, B-cell-depleted T cells, or PBMCs.

The germline V gene has CDR1 SGHNT and CDR2 YYREEE (reference sequence). Trimming cost V 4 bases and J 4 bases, with 14 bases left between them. This CDR3 is 15 amino acids long. This TCR was sampled from a man in his forties or fifties with active COVID-19. The sample was peripheral blood. The chain combines TRBV5-4 with TRBJ2-2; D might be TRBD2 (6 bases). CDR3 loop: CASSLGTLSTGELFF. The CDR3 DNA reads as TGTGCCAGCAGCCTCGGGACTCTATCCACCGGGGAGCTGTTTTTT. The variable domain in full, with the rest retrieved from reference TRBV5-4 and TRBJ2-2, is ETGVTQSPTHLIKTRGQQVTLRCSSQSGHNTVSWYQQALGQGPQFIFQYYREEENGRGNFPPRFSGLQFPNYSSELNVNALELDDSALYLCASSLGTLSTGELFFGEGSRLTVL.